The T cell receptor (beta chain) described here comes from a study of T cell repertoires in cytomegalovirus infection. MiXCR, applied by TCRdb to the reads, yields one record per CDR3 protein. The sample lists approximately 500,000 distinct CDR3 sequences, 16% seen once, with 20% to 30% in the top ten. About this clonotype itself: This may stem from a read error, because a much larger clone lies one nucleotide away. Because it lacks the conserved phenylalanine or tryptophan at the end, this CDR3 is likely a read error.

The sample was CD8+ T cells from PBMCs. This TCR derives from a human donor in good health (CMV status not recorded). Some clones in this sample may be carry-over from other donors' samples.

This CDR3 reads CASSLRPGNEQYS. The CDR3 nucleotides are TGTGCCAGCAGCCTCCGACCCGGGAACGAGCAGTACTCC. The J gene is TRBJ2-7, the V gene TRBV11-2; possible D gene TRBD2, 5 bases. The CDR3 totals 13 residues. CDR1 SGHAT and CDR2 FQNNGV come from the germline V gene. Trimming removed 5 bases at V and 5 bases at J, with 13 bases between.